These 27 T cell receptor beta chains originate from one sample sequenced in a study of T cells in Graves' hyperthyroidism and ophthalmopathy. The source material, RNA transcripts, was used to amplify TCR beta CDR3 regions. First-round RT-PCR of the TCR CDR3 relied on the HTBI primer set. TCRdb recomputed calls from the multiplex PCR reads with MiXCR, one row per CDR3 protein. The sample lists around 200,000 distinct CDR3 sequences, about a sixth seen once, with around 27% in the top ten. Sample: blood. These receptors were collected from a woman between 45 and 65 years old with Graves' hyperthyroidism.

This clonotype has at least ten counts. The rearrangement uses TRBV14 and TRBJ1-1, with D possibly matching TRBD1 (5 bases). Germline lookup yields CDR1 SGHDN and CDR2 FVKESK. V was pared by 6 bases and J by 8 bases, with 10 bases between. This CDR3 contains 11 residues. The CDR3 sequence: CASRQTEEAFF. DNA of the CDR3: TGTGCCAGCAGGCAGACAGAGGAAGCTTTCTTT.

This sequence joins TRBV11-3 and TRBJ2-1; D gene uncertain. CDR1 and CDR2 from the germline V gene are SGHNT and YENEEA. This CDR3 has 12 residues. V gave up 5 bases and J gave up 5 bases, with 7 bases separating them. This CDR3 reads CASSVADNEQFF. DNA of the CDR3: TGTGCCAGCAGCGTAGCTGACAATGAGCAGTTCTTC.

This clonotype was detected ten times or more. This sequence joins TRBV7-3 and TRBJ2-3; no firm D call. This CDR3 comprises 15 residues. The germline CDR1 and CDR2 sequences are SGHTA and FQGTGA. V gave up 5 bases and J gave up 2 bases, with 14 bases separating them. The CDR3 DNA reads as TGTGCCAGCAGCCCAACCCGGACCGCCACAGATACGCAGTATTTT. Encoded protein: CASSPTRTATDTQYF.

This rearrangement joins TRBV20-1 to TRBJ1-2; 7 bases align to TRBD1. Per germline, CDR1 DFQATT and CDR2 SNEGSKA (reference sequence). CDR3 size: 14 residues. The trim removed 0 bases at V and 2 bases at J, leaving 3 bases unmatched. CDR3 region: CSAREQGRNYGYTF. The CDR3 DNA is TGCAGTGCTAGAGAACAGGGGCGGAACTATGGCTACACCTTC.

This clonotype was counted only a few times. The rearrangement joins TRBV19 to TRBJ2-2; 7 bases line up with TRBD2. With V trimmed by 7 bases and J by 1 base, 6 bases remained unmatched. Germline V lookup: CDR1 LNHDA, CDR2 SQIVND (reference sequence). The CDR3 spans 15 residues. CDR3 region: CASTVAGVNTGELFF. CDR3 in DNA: TGTGCCAGTACCGTCGCGGGGGTGAACACCGGGGAGCTGTTTTTT.

This clonotype was detected many times. V and J are TRBV20-1 and TRBJ2-7, with TRBD1 identical over 7 bases. Germline CDR1 DFQATT, CDR2 SNEGSKA (reference sequence). Trimming cost V 0 bases and J 7 bases; bases outside gene matches: 9. CDR3 length: 14 residues. The CDR3 DNA reads TGCAGTGCTAGAGATCTCGGGACAGCCTCAGAGCAGTACTTC. Amino acid sequence: CSARDLGTASEQYF.

The chain recombines TRBV5-1 with TRBJ2-7; tentative D call: TRBD1 (5 bases). V was cut by 0 bases and J by 3 bases, with 13 bases left in between. Germline CDR1 is SGHRS and CDR2 is YFSETQ. The CDR3 runs 15 residues. The CDR3 protein is CASSLVQGPNYEQYF. The DNA of the CDR3 is TGCGCCAGCAGCTTGGTTCAGGGCCCAAACTACGAGCAGTACTTC.

This sequence joins TRBV7-6 and TRBJ1-6; 8 positions match TRBD1. CDR1 SGHVS and CDR2 FNYEAQ come from the germline V gene. CDR3 length: 14 amino acids. V was pared by 3 bases and J by 10 bases, with 5 bases of the junction left unmatched. The CDR3, as DNA: TGTGCCAGCAGCTTGGCAGGGGGCCGGTCACCCCTCCACTTT. It codes for CASSLAGGRSPLHF.

This clonotype was counted ten times or more. The genes are TRBV10-3 and TRBJ2-1; D gene uncertain. Germline V lookup: CDR1 ENHRY, CDR2 SYGVKD. V lost 10 bases and J 6 bases, leaving 19 bases between the germline ends. This CDR3 spans 14 amino acids. The CDR3 nucleotides are TGTGCCACCAGCCTGAGCCCGGAAGGCAATGAGCAGTTCTTC. This codes for CATSLSPEGNEQFF.

The V gene is TRBV6-5, the J gene TRBJ2-3; the D call may be TRBD1 or TRBD2 (6 bases each). The CDR3 covers 16 residues. The germline CDR1 and CDR2 sequences are MNHEY and SVGAGI. Trimming removed 1 base at V and 0 bases at J, with 11 bases between. CDR3 loop: CASSYLSGASTDTQYF. CDR3 in DNA: TGTGCCAGCAGTTACTTGTCGGGGGCGAGCACAGATACGCAGTATTTT.

This clonotype has ten or more counts. The chain is built from TRBV20-1 and TRBJ1-2; D is undetermined. The V gene's germline CDR1 is DFQATT and CDR2 SNEGSKA (reference sequence). This CDR3 region has 13 residues. Trimming shortened V by 0 bases and J by 2 bases, and 7 bases separated the two germline ends. This CDR3 reads CSAREKGNYGYTF. The CDR3 nucleotides read TGCAGTGCTAGAGAGAAAGGGAACTATGGCTACACCTTC.

The sample holds many counts of this clonotype. The genes are TRBV5-1 and TRBJ2-2; D is perhaps TRBD1 (6 bases). CDR1 and CDR2 from the germline V gene are SGHRS and YFSETQ. V lost 3 bases to trimming and J lost 0 bases, with 12 bases between them. The CDR3 has 16 amino acids. In nucleotides, the CDR3 is TGCGCCAGCAGCTGGAAGAGGGGGTCGAACACCGGGGAGCTGTTTTTT. Translating it yields CASSWKRGSNTGELFF. Full variable domain (rest looked up from reference TRBV5-1 and TRBJ2-2): KAGVTQTPRYLIKTRGQQVTLSCSPISGHRSVSWYQQTPGQGLQFLFEYFSETQRNKGNFPGRFSGRQFSNSRSEMNVSTLELGDSALYLCASSWKRGSNTGELFFGEGSRLTVL.

The CDR3 nucleotides read TGTGCCAGCAGTTATACAACAGGGAACCAAGAGACCCAGTACTTC. Amino acid sequence: CASSYTTGNQETQYF. The rearrangement uses TRBV6-1 and TRBJ2-5; perhaps TRBD1 as D (6 bases). Germline V gene lookup returns CDR1 MNHNS and CDR2 SASEGT. Trimming stripped 5 bases from V and 0 bases from J, with 13 bases between. The CDR3 length is 15 residues.

This clonotype showed up many times. The CDR3, as DNA: TGTGCCAGCAGTGAAGCGATCTCCTACGAGCAGTACTTC. Its protein is CASSEAISYEQYF. The rearrangement uses TRBV6-1 and TRBJ2-7; D remains ambiguous. Trimming shortened V by 0 bases and J by 0 bases, and 3 bases separated the two germline ends. The germline V gene encodes CDR1 MNHNS and CDR2 SASEGT. The length of the CDR3 is 13 residues.

This clonotype was observed at least ten times. The CDR3 bases are TGCAGCGTTGAAGGGGACCTAAAAAGCTCCTACAATGAGCAGTTCTTC. It encodes CSVEGDLKSSYNEQFF. The chain combines TRBV29-1 with TRBJ2-1, with D perhaps being TRBD1 or TRBD2 (5 bases each). The V gene lost 1 base and the J gene lost 0 bases, with 13 bases spanning the gap. CDR3 size: 16 residues. Looked up from germline, CDR1 is SQVTM and CDR2 is ANQGSEA.

This clonotype showed up many times. CDR3 DNA sequence: TGTGCCAGCAGTTCGACAGGGGGTGCTAATCAGCCCCAGCATTTT. This translates into CASSSTGGANQPQHF. The chain is built from TRBV27 and TRBJ1-5; 9 bases agree with TRBD1. V shed 4 bases, J shed 4 bases, and the junction held 5 bases outside the gene matches. The CDR3 extends over 15 amino acids. Germline V CDR1 and CDR2: MNHEY, SMNVEV (reference sequence).

This clonotype has just a few counts. The CDR3 is CASSPSEFLILSGNTIYF. The CDR3 DNA reads TGTGCCAGCTCACCATCGGAATTCCTGATTCTCTCTGGAAACACCATATATTTT. The genes are TRBV18 and TRBJ1-3; D is uncertain. The CDR3 runs to 18 residues. Germline V gives CDR1 KGHSH, CDR2 LQKENI. Trimming took 2 bases from V and 0 from J, leaving 17 bases between them.

This clonotype was seen more than once but under ten times. The CDR3 here is CASSTRTATEAFF. CDR3 bases: TGTGCCAGCAGCACTCGGACAGCCACTGAAGCTTTCTTT. The chain carries TRBV7-3 and TRBJ1-1, with a possible D match to TRBD1 (6 bases). V was shortened by 5 bases and J by 4 bases, with 11 bases between the two germline ends. There are 13 residues in the CDR3. Germline lookup yields CDR1 SGHTA and CDR2 FQGTGA.

The chain uses TRBV19 and TRBJ1-5; D might be TRBD1 (6 bases). The CDR3 is 15 amino acids. Deletions cut 0 bases from V and 3 bases from J, with 9 bases between. CDR1 is LNHDA, CDR2 SQIVND, per germline (reference sequence). CDR3: CASSIEGHNNQPQHF. CDR3 DNA sequence: TGTGCCAGTAGTATAGAGGGACATAACAATCAGCCCCAGCATTTT.

This clonotype was observed at least ten times. The genes are TRBV11-2 and TRBJ1-1; tentatively, D is TRBD1 (5 bases). Trimming pared 3 bases from V and 2 bases from J, leaving 16 bases between. Germline V CDR1 and CDR2: SGHAT, FQNNGV. The CDR3 extends over 16 amino acids. The CDR3 loop is CASSFGLEGRNTEAFF. DNA for the CDR3: TGTGCCAGCAGCTTCGGTTTGGAGGGGCGAAACACTGAAGCTTTCTTT.

V gene TRBV29-1 combines with J gene TRBJ2-7; 10 bases align to TRBD2. This CDR3 contains 16 residues. Germline trimming cut 0 bases from V and 0 bases from J; bases unmatched to any gene: 5. Germline assignment: CDR1 SQVTM and CDR2 ANQGSEA. This chain's CDR3 is CSVEDPASGSSYEQYF. As DNA, the CDR3 is TGCAGCGTTGAAGATCCGGCTAGCGGGAGCTCCTACGAGCAGTACTTC.

This clonotype was seen at least ten times. The chain recombines TRBV2 with TRBJ2-1, with D possibly TRBD2 on 5 matching bases. Trimming cost V 0 bases and J 3 bases, with 6 bases left between them. The CDR3 is 14 amino acids. Germline lookup yields CDR1 SNHLY and CDR2 FYNNEI. Here the CDR3 DNA reads TGTGCCAGCAGTGAAGCGAGGGACTACAATGAGCAGTTCTTC. It yields the protein CASSEARDYNEQFF.

This clonotype was detected many times. The V gene is TRBV20-1, the J gene TRBJ2-5; weak D call: TRBD2 (5 bases). V was trimmed by 6 bases and J by 7 bases, leaving 24 bases between them. Germline lookup yields CDR1 DFQATT and CDR2 SNEGSKA (reference sequence). The CDR3 spans 15 residues. CDR3 amino acids: CSAKDIISDLGTQYF. For the CDR3, the DNA is TGCAGTGCCAAGGATATAATTAGCGACCTGGGGACCCAGTACTTC.

This clonotype occurred many times. V and J are TRBV5-1 and TRBJ2-3; 8 positions agree with TRBD1. CDR1 is SGHRS and CDR2 is YFSETQ in the germline V gene. J was trimmed by 4 bases and V by 4 bases; bases with no gene match: 17. The CDR3 is 18 residues long. For the CDR3, the DNA is TGCGCCAGCAGCCGTCGGCCGTCCGCTCAGGACAGGGCAGATACGCAGTATTTT. As protein: CASSRRPSAQDRADTQYF.

The sample holds many counts of this clonotype. The chain has TRBV2 and TRBJ2-2; 10 nucleotides agree with TRBD2. The CDR3 is made up of 14 amino acids. Germline V CDR1 and CDR2: SNHLY, FYNNEI. V gave up 8 bases and J gave up 6 bases; unmatched junction bases: 6. For the CDR3, the DNA is TGTGCCAGCGCACTAGCGGGGATTGCCGGGGAGCTGTTTTTT. It codes for CASALAGIAGELFF. The full variable domain, completed using reference TRBV2 and TRBJ2-2, is EPEVTQTPSHQVTQMGQEVILRCVPISNHLYFYWYRQILGQKVEFLVSFYNNEISEKSEIFDDQFSVERPDGSNFTLKIRSTKLEDSAMYFCASALAGIAGELFFGEGSRLTVL.

This clonotype was recorded at least ten times. The gene calls are TRBV2 and TRBJ2-5, with D perhaps TRBD1 or TRBD2 (7 bases each). Trimming shortened V by 6 bases and J by 3 bases, and 17 bases separated the two germline ends. The CDR3 is 15 residues long. Germline values: CDR1 SNHLY, CDR2 FYNNEI. CDR3 sequence (DNA): TGTGCCAGCAGGGCCCCAGGGGGGGACAAAGAGACCCAGTACTTC. Its protein product is CASRAPGGDKETQYF.

Many counts were recorded for this clonotype. The chain joins TRBV6-1 to TRBJ1-1; D not certain. Trimming took 5 bases from V and 7 from J, leaving 14 bases between them. Germline lookup yields CDR1 MNHNS and CDR2 SASEGT. This CDR3 is built from 13 residues. The CDR3 reads CASSSPPVGEAFF. The CDR3 DNA reads as TGTGCCAGCAGTTCCCCGCCAGTAGGTGAAGCTTTCTTT.